This TCR beta chain originates from a study of cytomegalovirus exposure and HLA in healthy donors. Study background: Falling in the Caucasian-associated ancestry cluster were 80% to 85% of about 400 genotyped donors.

Study results and limitations: For TCR beta chains, V- and J-gene trimming was later linked to a missense DCLRE1C variant. Most CMV-associated TCR beta chains were later found to appear HLA-restricted.

This CDR3 has 13 amino acids. The V gene end was trimmed by 6 bases and the J gene end by 1 base; junction bases not matched to a gene: 3. In germline, CDR1 is SGHRS, CDR2 YFSETQ. Comments on this clone: Its target is not known.

Primers included in the PCR were 60 Vbeta and 13 Jbeta primers. Authors' analysis steps: Later work found 65 million to 85 million unique TCR beta chains, with approximately 12 million shared. Here immunoSEQ multiplex PCR was the method, and the copy in TCRdb shows in-frame clones only, minus some. That table gives V, J and clone size, and the DNA gave D and trimming. The table has 200,000 or so clones, around 73% seen once; the top ten hold under 3%. This receptor was taken from a young woman in good health and CMV-seronegative. The genes are TRBV5-1 and TRBJ2-5; TRBD1 matches 7 bases. Sequenced sample: PBMCs. The DNA for the CDR3 is TGCGCCAGCACCAGACAGGGCCAAGAGACCCAGTACTTC. Residues: CASTRQGQETQYF.